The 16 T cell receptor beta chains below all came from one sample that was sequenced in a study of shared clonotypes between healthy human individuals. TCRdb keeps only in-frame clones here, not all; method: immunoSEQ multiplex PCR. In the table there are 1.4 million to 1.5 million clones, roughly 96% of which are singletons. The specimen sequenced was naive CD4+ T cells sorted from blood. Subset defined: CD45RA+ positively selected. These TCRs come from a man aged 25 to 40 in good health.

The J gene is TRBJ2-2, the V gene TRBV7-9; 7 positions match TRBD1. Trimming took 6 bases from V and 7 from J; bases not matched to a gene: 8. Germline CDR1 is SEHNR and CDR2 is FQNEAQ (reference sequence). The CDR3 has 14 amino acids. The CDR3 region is CASSLTGVGGELFF. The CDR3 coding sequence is TGTGCCAGCAGTTTAACAGGGGTAGGCGGGGAGCTGTTTTTT.

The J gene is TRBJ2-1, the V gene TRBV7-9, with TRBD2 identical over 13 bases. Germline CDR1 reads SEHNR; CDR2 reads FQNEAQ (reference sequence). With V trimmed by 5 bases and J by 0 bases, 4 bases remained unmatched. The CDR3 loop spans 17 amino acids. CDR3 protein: CASSGGLAGVSYNEQFF. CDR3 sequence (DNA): TGTGCCAGCAGCGGCGGACTAGCGGGAGTCTCCTACAATGAGCAGTTCTTC.

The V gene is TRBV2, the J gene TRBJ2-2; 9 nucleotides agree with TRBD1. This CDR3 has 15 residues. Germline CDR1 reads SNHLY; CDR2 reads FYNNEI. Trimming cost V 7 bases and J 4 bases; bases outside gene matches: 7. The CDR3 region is CASKGRTGVTGELFF. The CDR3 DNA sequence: TGTGCCAGCAAGGGGAGGACAGGGGTCACCGGGGAGCTGTTTTTT.

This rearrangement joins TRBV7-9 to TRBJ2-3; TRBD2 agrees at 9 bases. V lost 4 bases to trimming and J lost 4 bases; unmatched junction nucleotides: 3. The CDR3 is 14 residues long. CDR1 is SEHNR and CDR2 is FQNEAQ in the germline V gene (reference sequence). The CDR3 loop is CASSSAGGPDTQYF. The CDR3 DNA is TGTGCCAGCAGCTCAGCGGGAGGCCCAGATACGCAGTATTTT.

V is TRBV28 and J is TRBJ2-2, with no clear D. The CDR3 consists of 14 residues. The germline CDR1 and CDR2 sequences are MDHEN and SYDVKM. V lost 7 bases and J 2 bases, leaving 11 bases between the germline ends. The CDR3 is CASIPGQNTGELFF. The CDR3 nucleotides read TGTGCCAGCATACCAGGTCAAAACACCGGGGAGCTGTTTTTT.

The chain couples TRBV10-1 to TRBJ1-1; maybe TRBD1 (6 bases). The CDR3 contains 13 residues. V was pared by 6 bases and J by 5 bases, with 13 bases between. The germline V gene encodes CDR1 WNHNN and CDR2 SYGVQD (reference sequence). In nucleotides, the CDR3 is TGCGCCAGCAGGAGGAACAGGGCAACTGAAGCTTTCTTT. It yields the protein CASRRNRATEAFF.

CDR3 region: CASSFEGNQPQHF. The CDR3 region has the DNA TGCGCCAGCAGCTTTGAGGGCAATCAGCCCCAGCATTTT. The chain is built from TRBV5-1 and TRBJ1-5; D gene uncertain. Germline CDR1 SGHRS, CDR2 YFSETQ. V was cut by 2 bases and J by 2 bases, with 5 bases left in between. This CDR3 contains 13 residues.

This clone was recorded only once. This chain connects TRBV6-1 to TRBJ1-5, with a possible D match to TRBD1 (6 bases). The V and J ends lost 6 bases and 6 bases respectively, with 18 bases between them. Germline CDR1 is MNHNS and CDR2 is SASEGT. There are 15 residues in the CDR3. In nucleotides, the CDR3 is TGTGCCAGCAGGGGACCCCGGGGGCTGGGTCAGCCCCAGCATTTT. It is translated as CASRGPRGLGQPQHF.

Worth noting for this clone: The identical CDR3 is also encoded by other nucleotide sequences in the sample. The CDR3 region is CASSPRTGTYEQYF. Written as DNA, the CDR3 is TGTGCCAGCAGCCCTAGGACAGGGACCTACGAGCAGTACTTC. This rearrangement joins TRBV7-2 to TRBJ2-7, with TRBD1 matching over 8 bases. The V gene end was trimmed by 5 bases and the J gene end by 2 bases; junction bases not matched to a gene: 5. Per the germline V gene, CDR1 is SGHTA and CDR2 is FQGNSA. CDR3 size: 14 residues.

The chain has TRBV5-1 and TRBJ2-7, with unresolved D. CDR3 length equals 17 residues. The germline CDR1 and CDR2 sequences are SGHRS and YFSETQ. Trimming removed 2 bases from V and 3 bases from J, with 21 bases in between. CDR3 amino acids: CASSLGLSAGTNYEQYF. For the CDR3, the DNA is TGCGCCAGCAGCTTAGGGTTGTCAGCAGGAACCAACTACGAGCAGTACTTC.

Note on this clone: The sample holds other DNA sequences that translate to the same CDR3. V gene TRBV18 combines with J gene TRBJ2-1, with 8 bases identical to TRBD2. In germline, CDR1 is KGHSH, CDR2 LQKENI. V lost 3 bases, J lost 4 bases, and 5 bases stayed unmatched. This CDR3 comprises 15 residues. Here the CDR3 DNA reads TGTGCCAGCTCACCGGCTAGCGGGTCTTACAATGAGCAGTTCTTC. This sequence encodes CASSPASGSYNEQFF.

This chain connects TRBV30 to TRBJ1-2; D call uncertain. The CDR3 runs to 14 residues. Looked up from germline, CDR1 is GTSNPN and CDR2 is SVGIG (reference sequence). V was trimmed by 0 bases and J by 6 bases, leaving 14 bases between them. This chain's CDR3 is CAWSVRSEGNGYTF. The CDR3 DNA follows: TGTGCCTGGAGTGTACGTAGTGAGGGTAATGGCTACACCTTC.

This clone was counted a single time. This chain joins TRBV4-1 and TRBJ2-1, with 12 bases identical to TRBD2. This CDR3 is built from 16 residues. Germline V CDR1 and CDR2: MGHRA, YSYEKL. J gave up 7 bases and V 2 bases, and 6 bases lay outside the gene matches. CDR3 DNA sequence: TGCGCCAGCAGCCAATTGACTAGCGGGAGCGGTAATGAGCAGTTCTTC. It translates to CASSQLTSGSGNEQFF.

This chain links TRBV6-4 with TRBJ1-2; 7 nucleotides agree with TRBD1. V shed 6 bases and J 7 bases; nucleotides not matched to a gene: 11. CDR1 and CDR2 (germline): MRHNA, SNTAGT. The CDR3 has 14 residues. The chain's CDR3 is CASSRQGFFSGYTF. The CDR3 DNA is TGTGCCAGCAGCCGACAGGGTTTTTTTAGTGGCTACACCTTC.

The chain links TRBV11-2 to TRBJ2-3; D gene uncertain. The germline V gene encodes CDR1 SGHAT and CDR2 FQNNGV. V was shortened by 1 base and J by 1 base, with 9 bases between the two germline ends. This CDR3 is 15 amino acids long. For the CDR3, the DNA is TGTGCCAGCAGCTTAGCCTCCACACGCACAGATACGCAGTATTTT. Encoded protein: CASSLASTRTDTQYF.

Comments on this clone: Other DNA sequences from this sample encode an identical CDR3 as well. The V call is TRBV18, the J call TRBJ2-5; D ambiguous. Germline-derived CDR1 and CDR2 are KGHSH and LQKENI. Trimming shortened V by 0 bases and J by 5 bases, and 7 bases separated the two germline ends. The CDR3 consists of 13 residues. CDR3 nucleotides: TGTGCCAGCTCACCACCGGGTCGGGAGACCCAGTACTTC. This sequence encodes CASSPPGRETQYF.